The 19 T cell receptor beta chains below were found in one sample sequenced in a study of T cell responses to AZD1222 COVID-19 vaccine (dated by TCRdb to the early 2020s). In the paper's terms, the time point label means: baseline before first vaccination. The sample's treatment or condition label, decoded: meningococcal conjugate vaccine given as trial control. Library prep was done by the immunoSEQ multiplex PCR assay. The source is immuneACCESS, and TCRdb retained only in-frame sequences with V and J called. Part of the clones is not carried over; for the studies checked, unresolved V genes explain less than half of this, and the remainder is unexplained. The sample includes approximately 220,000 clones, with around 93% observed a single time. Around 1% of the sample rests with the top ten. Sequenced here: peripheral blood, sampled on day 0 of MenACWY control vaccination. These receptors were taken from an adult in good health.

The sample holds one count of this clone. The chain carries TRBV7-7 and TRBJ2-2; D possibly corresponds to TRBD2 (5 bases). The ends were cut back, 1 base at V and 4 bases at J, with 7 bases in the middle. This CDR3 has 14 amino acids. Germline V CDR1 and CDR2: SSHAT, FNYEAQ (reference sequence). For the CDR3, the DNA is TGTGCCAGCAGCTTAGTAGCGTCCACCGGGGAGCTGTTTTTT. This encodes CASSLVASTGELFF.

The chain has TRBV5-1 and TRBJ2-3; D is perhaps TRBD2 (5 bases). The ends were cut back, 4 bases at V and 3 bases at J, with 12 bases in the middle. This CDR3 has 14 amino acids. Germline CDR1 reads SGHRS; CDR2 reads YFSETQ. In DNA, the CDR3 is TGCGCCAGCAGCAACGGGGTGCTTACAGATACGCAGTATTTT. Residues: CASSNGVLTDTQYF.

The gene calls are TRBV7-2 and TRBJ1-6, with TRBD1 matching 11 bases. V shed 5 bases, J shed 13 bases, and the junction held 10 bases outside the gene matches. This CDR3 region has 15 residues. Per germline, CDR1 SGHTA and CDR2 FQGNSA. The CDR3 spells CASSLEGTGGSPLHF. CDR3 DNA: TGTGCCAGCAGCCTCGAGGGGACAGGGGGTTCCCCCCTCCACTTT.

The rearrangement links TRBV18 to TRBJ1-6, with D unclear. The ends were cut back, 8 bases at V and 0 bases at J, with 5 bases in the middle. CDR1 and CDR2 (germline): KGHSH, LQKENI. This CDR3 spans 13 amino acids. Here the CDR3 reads CASQSSYNSPLHF. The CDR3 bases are TGTGCCAGCCAGAGCTCCTATAATTCACCCCTCCACTTT. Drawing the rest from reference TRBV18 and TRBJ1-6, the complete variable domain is NAGVMQNPRHLVRRRGQEARLRCSPMKGHSHVYWYRQLPEEGLKFMVYLQKENIIDESGMPKERFSAEFPKEGPSILRIQQVVRGDSAAYFCASQSSYNSPLHFGNGTRLTVT.

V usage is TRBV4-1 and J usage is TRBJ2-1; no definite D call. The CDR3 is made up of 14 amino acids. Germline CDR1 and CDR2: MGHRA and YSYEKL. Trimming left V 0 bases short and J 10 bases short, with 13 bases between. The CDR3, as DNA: TGCGCCAGCAGCCAAGATCAGGTCTTGGGCGAGCAGTTCTTC. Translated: CASSQDQVLGEQFF.

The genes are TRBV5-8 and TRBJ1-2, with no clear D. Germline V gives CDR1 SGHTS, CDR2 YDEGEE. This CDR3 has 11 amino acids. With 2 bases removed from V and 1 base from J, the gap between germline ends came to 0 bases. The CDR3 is CASSFNYGYTF. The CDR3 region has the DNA TGTGCCAGCAGCTTTAACTATGGCTACACCTTC. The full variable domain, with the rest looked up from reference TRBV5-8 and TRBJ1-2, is EAGVTQSPTHLIKTRGQQATLRCSPISGHTSVYWYQQALGLGLQFLLWYDEGEERNRGNFPPRFSGRQFPNYSSELNVNALELEDSALYLCASSFNYGYTFGSGTRLTVV.

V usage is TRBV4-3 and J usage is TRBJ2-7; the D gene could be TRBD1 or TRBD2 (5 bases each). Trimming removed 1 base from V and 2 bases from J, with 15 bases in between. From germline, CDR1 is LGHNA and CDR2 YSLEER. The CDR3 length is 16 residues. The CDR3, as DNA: TGCGCCAGCAGCCAAGGATTCCGGGGCAATACCTACGAGCAGTACTTC. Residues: CASSQGFRGNTYEQYF.

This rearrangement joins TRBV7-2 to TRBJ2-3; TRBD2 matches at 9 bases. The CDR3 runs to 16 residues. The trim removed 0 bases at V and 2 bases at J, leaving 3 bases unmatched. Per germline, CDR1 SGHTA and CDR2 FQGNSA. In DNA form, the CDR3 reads TGTGCCAGCAGCTTAGCAGGCGGGGGGGTCACAGATACGCAGTATTTT. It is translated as CASSLAGGGVTDTQYF.

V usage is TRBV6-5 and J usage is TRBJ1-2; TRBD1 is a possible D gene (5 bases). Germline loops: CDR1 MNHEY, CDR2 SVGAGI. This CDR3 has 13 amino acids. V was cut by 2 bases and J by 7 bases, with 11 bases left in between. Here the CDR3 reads CASSYERGGGYTF. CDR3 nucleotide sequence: TGTGCCAGCAGTTACGAAAGGGGTGGTGGCTACACCTTC.

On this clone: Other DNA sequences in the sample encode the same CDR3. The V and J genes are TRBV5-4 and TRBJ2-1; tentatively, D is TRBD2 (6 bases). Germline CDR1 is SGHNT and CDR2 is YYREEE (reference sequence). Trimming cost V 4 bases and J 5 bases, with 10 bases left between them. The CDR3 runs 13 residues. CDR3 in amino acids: CASSLAGNNEQFF. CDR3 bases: TGTGCCAGCAGCCTGGCGGGGAACAATGAGCAGTTCTTC.

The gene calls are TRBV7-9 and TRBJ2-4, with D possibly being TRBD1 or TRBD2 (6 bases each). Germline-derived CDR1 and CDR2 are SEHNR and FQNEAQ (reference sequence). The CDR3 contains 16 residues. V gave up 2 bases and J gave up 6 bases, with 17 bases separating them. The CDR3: CASSLRKGGRANIQYF. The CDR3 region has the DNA TGTGCCAGCAGCTTAAGGAAGGGGGGCAGGGCAAACATTCAGTACTTC. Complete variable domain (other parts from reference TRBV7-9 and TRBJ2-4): DTGVSQNPRHKITKRGQNVTFRCDPISEHNRLYWYRQTLGQGPEFLTYFQNEAQLEKSRLLSDRFSAERPKGSFSTLEIQRTEQGDSAMYLCASSLRKGGRANIQYFGAGTRLSVL.

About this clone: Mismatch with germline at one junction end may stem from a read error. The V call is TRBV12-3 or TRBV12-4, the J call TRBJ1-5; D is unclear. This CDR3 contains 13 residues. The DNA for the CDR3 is TGTGCCGGCAGTTTAACCGGCAATCAGCCCCAGCATTTT. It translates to CAGSLTGNQPQHF.

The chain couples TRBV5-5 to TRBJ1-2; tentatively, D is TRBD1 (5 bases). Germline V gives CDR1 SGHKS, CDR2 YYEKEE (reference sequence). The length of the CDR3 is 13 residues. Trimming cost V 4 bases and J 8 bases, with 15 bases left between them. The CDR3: CASSPGPGGGYTF. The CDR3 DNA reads TGTGCCAGCAGCCCCGGTCCGGGGGGGGGCTACACCTTC.

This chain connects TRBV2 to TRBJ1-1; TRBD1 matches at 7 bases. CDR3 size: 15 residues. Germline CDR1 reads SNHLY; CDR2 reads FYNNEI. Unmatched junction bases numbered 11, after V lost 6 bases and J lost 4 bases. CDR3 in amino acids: CASRPDRAVITEAFF. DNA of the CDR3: TGTGCCAGCAGACCTGACAGGGCTGTTATCACTGAAGCTTTCTTT.

The CDR3: CASLYYGYTF. The CDR3 coding sequence is TGTGCCAGTCTTTACTATGGCTACACCTTC. The chain employs TRBV2 and TRBJ1-2; no reliable D call. The CDR3 has 10 amino acids. Per germline, CDR1 SNHLY and CDR2 FYNNEI. Deletions cut 9 bases from V and 3 bases from J, with 5 bases between.

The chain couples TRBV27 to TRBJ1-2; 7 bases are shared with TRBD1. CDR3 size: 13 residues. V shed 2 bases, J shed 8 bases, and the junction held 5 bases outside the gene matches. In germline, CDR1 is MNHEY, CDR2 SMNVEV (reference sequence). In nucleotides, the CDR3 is TGTGCCAGCAGTTTAGAGGGGGCAGGCGGCTACACCTTC. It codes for CASSLEGAGGYTF.

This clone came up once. In nucleotides, the CDR3 is TGTGCCAGCAGTGCCGGGACAGGGTCTTCACCCCTCCACTTT. It is translated as CASSAGTGSSPLHF. The J gene is TRBJ1-6, the V gene TRBV6-6; 9 bases fit TRBD1. The CDR3 sequence is 14 residues long. Trimming took 5 bases from V and 9 from J; bases not matched to a gene: 5. Germline V gene lookup returns CDR1 MNHNY and CDR2 SVGAGI (reference sequence).

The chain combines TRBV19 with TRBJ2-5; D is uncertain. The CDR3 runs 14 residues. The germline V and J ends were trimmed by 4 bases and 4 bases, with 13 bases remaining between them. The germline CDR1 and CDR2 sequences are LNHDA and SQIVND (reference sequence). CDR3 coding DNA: TGTGCCAGTAGTAGGCAGGCTCTGGGAGAGACCCAGTACTTC. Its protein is CASSRQALGETQYF.

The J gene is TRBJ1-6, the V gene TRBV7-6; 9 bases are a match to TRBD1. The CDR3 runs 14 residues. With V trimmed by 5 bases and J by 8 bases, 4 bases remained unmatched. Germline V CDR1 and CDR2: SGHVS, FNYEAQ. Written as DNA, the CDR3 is TGTGCCAGCAGCATCCGGGACAGGGATTCACCCCTCCACTTT. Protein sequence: CASSIRDRDSPLHF.